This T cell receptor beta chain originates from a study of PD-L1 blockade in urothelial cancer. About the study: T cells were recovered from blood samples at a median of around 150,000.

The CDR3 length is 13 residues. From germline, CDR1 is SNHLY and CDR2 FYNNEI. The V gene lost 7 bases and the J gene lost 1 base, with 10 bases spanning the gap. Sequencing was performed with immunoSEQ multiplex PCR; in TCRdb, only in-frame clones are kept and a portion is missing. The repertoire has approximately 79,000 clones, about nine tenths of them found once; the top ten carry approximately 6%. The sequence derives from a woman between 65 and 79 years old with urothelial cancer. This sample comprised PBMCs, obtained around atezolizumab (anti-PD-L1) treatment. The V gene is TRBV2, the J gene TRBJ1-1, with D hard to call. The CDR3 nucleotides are TGTGCCAGCAAGCCGGAGACGAACACTGAAGCTTTCTTT. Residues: CASKPETNTEAFF.